This TCR beta chain was sequenced in a study of blood T cell repertoires in COVID-19. Study information: T cells, B-cell-depleted T cells, or PBMCs provided the cDNA or gDNA that served as material.

How the authors handled the data: Reference gene primer amplification in the assay estimated nucleated cell counts. Sequenced by immunoSEQ multiplex PCR; TCRdb stores in-frame clones only, minus some. For V, J and clone size, that table is used; D and trimming come from the DNA. Among about 130,000 clones, approximately 89% were seen once, and the ten largest hold about 3.3%. Enrolled during active infection, Seattle patients were then followed longitudinally. Unmatched junction bases numbered 3, after V lost 1 base and J lost 3 bases. This CDR3 is 16 amino acids long. Germline V CDR1 and CDR2: SGHDT, YYEEEE.

This clonotype originated in a woman aged 80 or over with COVID-19, enrolled during active disease. Sequenced: peripheral blood. The genes are TRBV5-6 and TRBJ2-2; the match to TRBD2 covers 10 bases. CDR3 sequence (DNA): TGTGCCAGCAGCTTGTTTAGCGGGGGGTACACCGGGGAGCTGTTTTTT. Its protein is CASSLFSGGYTGELFF.